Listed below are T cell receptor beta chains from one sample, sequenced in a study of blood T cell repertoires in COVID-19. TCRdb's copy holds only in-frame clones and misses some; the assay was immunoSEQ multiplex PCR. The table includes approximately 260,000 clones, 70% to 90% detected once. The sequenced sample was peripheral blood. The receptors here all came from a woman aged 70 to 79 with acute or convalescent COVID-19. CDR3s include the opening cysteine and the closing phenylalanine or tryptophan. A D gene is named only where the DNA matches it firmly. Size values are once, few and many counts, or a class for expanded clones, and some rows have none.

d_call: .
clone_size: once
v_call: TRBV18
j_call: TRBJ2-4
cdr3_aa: CASSPPSDSGIQYF
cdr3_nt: TGTGCCAGCTCACCACCTTCAGACTCGGGCATTCAGTACTTC

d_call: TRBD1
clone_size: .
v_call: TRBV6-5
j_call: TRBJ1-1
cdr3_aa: CASSYSDRGQGAFF
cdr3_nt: TGTGCCAGCAGTTACTCGGATCGGGGACAGGGGGCTTTCTTT

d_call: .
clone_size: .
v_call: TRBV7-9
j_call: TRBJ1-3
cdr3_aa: CASSLGVSGNTIYF
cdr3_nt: TGTGCCAGCAGCTTAGGAGTATCTGGAAACACCATATATTTT

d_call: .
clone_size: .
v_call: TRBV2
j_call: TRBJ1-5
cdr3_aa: CASSKRDRSNQPQHF
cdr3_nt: TGTGCCAGCAGTAAAAGAGACAGGAGCAATCAGCCCCAGCATTTT

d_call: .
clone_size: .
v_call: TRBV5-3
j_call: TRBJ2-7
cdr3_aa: CARSLGRGRAYEQYF
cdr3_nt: TGTGCCAGAAGCTTGGGTAGGGGCAGGGCCTACGAGCAGTACTTC

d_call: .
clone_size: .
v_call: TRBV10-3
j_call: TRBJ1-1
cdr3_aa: CAIQGASNPAFF
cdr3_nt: TGTGCCATCCAGGGTGCGAGCAACCCAGCTTTCTTT

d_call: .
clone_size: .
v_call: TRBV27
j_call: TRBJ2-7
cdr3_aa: CASSLQGSYSYEQYF
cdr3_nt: TGTGCCAGCAGTTTACAGGGCAGCTACTCCTACGAGCAGTACTTC

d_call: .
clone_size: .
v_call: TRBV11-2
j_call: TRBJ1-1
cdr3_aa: CASSSGQLNTEAFF
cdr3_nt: TGTGCCAGCAGCTCTGGACAACTAAACACTGAAGCTTTCTTT

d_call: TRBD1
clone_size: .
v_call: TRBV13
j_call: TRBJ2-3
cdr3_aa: CASSLGQGPEDTQYF
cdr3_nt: TGTGCCAGCAGCCTCGGACAGGGCCCGGAAGATACGCAGTATTTT

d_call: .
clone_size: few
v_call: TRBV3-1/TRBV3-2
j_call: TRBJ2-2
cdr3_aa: CASSPLTGELFF
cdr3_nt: TGTGCCAGCAGCCCCCTCACCGGGGAGCTGTTTTTT